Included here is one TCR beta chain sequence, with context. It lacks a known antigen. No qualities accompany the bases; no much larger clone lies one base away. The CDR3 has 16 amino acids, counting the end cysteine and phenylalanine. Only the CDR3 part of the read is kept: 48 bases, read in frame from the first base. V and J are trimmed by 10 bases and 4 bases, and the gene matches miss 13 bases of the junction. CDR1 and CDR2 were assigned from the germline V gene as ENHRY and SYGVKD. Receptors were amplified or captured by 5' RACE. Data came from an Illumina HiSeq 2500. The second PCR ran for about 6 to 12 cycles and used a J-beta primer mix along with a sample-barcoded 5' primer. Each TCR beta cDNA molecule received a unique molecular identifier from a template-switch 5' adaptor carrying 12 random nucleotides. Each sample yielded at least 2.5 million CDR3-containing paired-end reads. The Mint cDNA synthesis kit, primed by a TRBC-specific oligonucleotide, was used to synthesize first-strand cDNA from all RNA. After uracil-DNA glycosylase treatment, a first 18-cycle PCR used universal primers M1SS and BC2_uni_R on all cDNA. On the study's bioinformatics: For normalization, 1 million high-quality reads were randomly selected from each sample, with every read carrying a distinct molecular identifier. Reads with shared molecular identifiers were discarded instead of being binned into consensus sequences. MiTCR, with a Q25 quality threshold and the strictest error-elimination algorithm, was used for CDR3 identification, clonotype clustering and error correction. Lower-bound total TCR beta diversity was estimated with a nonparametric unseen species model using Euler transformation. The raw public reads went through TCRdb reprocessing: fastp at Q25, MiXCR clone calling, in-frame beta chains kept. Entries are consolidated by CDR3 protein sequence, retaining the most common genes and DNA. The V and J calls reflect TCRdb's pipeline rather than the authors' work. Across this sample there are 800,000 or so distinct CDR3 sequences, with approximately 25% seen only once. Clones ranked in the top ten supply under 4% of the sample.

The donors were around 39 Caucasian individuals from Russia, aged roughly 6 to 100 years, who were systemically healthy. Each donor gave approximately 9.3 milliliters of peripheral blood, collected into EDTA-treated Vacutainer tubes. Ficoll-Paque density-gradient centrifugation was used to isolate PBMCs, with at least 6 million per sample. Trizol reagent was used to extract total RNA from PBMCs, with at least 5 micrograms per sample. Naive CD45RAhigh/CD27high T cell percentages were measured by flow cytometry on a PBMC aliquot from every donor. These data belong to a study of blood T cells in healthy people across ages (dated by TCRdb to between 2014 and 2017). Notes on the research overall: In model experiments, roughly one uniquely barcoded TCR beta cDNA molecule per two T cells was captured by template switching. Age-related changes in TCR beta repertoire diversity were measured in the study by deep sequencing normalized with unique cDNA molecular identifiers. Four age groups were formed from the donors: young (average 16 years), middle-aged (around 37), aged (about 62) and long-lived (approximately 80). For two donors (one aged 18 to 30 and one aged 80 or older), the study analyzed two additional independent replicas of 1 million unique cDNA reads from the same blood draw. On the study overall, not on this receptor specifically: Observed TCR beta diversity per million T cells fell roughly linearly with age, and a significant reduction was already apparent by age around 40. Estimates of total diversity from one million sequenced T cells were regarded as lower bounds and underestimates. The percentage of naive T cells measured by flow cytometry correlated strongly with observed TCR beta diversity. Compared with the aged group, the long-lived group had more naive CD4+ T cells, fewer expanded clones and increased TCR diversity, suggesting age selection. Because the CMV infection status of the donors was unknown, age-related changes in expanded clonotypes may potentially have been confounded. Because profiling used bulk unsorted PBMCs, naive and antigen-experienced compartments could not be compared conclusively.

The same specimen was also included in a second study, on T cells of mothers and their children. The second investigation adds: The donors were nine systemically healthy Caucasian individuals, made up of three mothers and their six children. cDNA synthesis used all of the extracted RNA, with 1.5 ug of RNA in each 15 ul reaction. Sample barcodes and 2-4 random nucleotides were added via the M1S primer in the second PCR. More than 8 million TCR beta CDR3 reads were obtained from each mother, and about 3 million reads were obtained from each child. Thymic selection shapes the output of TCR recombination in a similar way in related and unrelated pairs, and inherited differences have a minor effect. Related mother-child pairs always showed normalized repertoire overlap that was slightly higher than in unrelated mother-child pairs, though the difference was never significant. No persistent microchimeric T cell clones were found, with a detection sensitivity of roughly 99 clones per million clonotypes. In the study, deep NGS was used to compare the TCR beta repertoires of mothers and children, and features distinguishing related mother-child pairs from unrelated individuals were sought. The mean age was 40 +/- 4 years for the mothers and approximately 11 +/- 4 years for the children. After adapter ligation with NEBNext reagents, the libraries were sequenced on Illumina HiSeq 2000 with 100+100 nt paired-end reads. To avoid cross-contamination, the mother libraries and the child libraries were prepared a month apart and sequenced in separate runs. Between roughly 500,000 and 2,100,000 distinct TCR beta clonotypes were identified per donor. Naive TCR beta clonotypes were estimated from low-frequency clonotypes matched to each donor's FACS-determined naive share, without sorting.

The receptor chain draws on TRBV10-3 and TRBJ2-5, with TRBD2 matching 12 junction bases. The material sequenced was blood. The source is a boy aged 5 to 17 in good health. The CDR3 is CATQIGTSGLGETQYF. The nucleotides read TGTGCCACCCAAATCGGGACTAGCGGGTTAGGAGAGACCCAGTACTTC.